These T cell receptor beta chains were read from a single sample in a study of T cell responses to AZD1222 COVID-19 vaccine. Measured with immunoSEQ multiplex PCR; TCRdb has only the in-frame clones, and not every one. Here the sample spans approximately 100,000 clones, about 87% being singletons. The starting material was peripheral blood, obtained on day 0 of AZD1222 vaccination. These TCRs come from an adult in good health. Both conserved end residues are part of each CDR3. Fields, in order: clone size, D gene, V gene, J gene, CDR3 DNA, CDR3 protein. A D gene is named only where the DNA matches it firmly. Clone size appears in some rows only: once, few, many, or a class for an expanded clone.

clone size: NA
D gene: NA
V gene: TRBV24-1
J gene: TRBJ2-7
CDR3 DNA: TGTGCCACCAGTGATTTGTCGGGGGGCAGATACGAGCAGTACTTC
CDR3 protein: CATSDLSGGRYEQYF

clone size: NA
D gene: TRBD1
V gene: TRBV2
J gene: TRBJ2-2
CDR3 DNA: TGTGCCAGCAGTGAAGTTGGGACAGCGACCGGGGAGCTGTTTTTT
CDR3 protein: CASSEVGTATGELFF

clone size: NA
D gene: TRBD2
V gene: TRBV5-1
J gene: TRBJ2-5
CDR3 DNA: TGCGCCAGCAGCTCGCTAGCGGGGGAAGAGACCCAGTACTTC
CDR3 protein: CASSSLAGEETQYF

clone size: NA
D gene: NA
V gene: TRBV10-3
J gene: TRBJ2-7
CDR3 DNA: TGTGCCATCAGTGAGGGGGCGGGCCCCTTGGACGAGCAGTACTTC
CDR3 protein: CAISEGAGPLDEQYF

clone size: NA
D gene: TRBD1
V gene: TRBV14
J gene: TRBJ1-4
CDR3 DNA: TGTGCCAGCAGCCAAGGTGACAGGGAAGATGAAAAACTGTTTTTT
CDR3 protein: CASSQGDREDEKLFF

clone size: NA
D gene: TRBD1
V gene: TRBV28
J gene: TRBJ1-2
CDR3 DNA: TGTGCCAGCATACACAGGGGGGGCTACACCTTC
CDR3 protein: CASIHRGGYTF

clone size: NA
D gene: NA
V gene: TRBV19
J gene: TRBJ1-2
CDR3 DNA: TGTGCCAGTAGTGGTACGGCCGAAGGCTATGGCTACACCTTC
CDR3 protein: CASSGTAEGYGYTF

clone size: NA
D gene: NA
V gene: TRBV10-2
J gene: TRBJ1-1
CDR3 DNA: TGCGCCAGCAAGGGTGGAGCGGGGGTCACTGAAGCTTTCTTT
CDR3 protein: CASKGGAGVTEAFF

clone size: NA
D gene: NA
V gene: TRBV19
J gene: TRBJ1-6
CDR3 DNA: TGTGCCAGTAGTCATATCAATTCACCCCTCCACTTT
CDR3 protein: CASSHINSPLHF

clone size: NA
D gene: NA
V gene: TRBV27
J gene: TRBJ2-7
CDR3 DNA: TGTGCCAGCAGCCCCTCCCCCGGGGGCGACTACGAGCAGTACTTC
CDR3 protein: CASSPSPGGDYEQYF

clone size: NA
D gene: TRBD1
V gene: TRBV6-6
J gene: TRBJ1-4
CDR3 DNA: TGTGCCAGCAGTCACGGGGGACAGGGTGGTGAAAAACTGTTTTTT
CDR3 protein: CASSHGGQGGEKLFF

clone size: NA
D gene: NA
V gene: TRBV5-1
J gene: TRBJ2-5
CDR3 DNA: TGCGCCAGCAGCTGGCCCGGAGAGACCCAGTACTTC
CDR3 protein: CASSWPGETQYF

clone size: NA
D gene: TRBD1
V gene: TRBV7-9
J gene: TRBJ1-2
CDR3 DNA: TGTGCCAGCAGCCCCGACAGGGGTGGCTACACCTTC
CDR3 protein: CASSPDRGGYTF

clone size: NA
D gene: NA
V gene: TRBV14
J gene: TRBJ1-1
CDR3 DNA: TGTGCCAGCAGCCCATCAATTGACGGCCACCGGTTGACCTTT
CDR3 protein: CASSPSIDGHRLTF

clone size: NA
D gene: NA
V gene: TRBV7-3
J gene: TRBJ1-6
CDR3 DNA: TGTGCCAGCAGCCCCCAACCAGCCGGGACAAATTCACCCCTCCACTTT
CDR3 protein: CASSPQPAGTNSPLHF

clone size: NA
D gene: NA
V gene: TRBV5-5
J gene: TRBJ1-1
CDR3 DNA: TGTGCCAGCAGCTTGAAGGGCGGAAACCGAGTGAACACTGAAGCTTTCTTT
CDR3 protein: CASSLKGGNRVNTEAFF

clone size: NA
D gene: NA
V gene: TRBV19
J gene: TRBJ1-5
CDR3 DNA: TGTGCCAGTAGGGATCAGAATCAGCCCCAGCATTTT
CDR3 protein: CASRDQNQPQHF

clone size: NA
D gene: TRBD1
V gene: TRBV19
J gene: TRBJ1-6
CDR3 DNA: TGTGCCAGTAGTATAGTTGACAGGGGACATTCACCCCTCCACTTT
CDR3 protein: CASSIVDRGHSPLHF

clone size: NA
D gene: TRBD1
V gene: TRBV5-1
J gene: TRBJ1-1
CDR3 DNA: TGCGCCAGCAGCTTGTCGACAGGGGGGCCGGTGGACACTGAAGCTTTCTTT
CDR3 protein: CASSLSTGGPVDTEAFF

clone size: NA
D gene: NA
V gene: TRBV4-3
J gene: TRBJ1-6
CDR3 DNA: TGCGCCAGCAGCCAAGGGTACAGGGAAGGATCACCCCTCCACTTT
CDR3 protein: CASSQGYREGSPLHF

clone size: NA
D gene: TRBD1
V gene: TRBV28
J gene: TRBJ1-6
CDR3 DNA: TGTGCCAGCAGTGGGACAGGGGATGGTTCACCCCTCCACTTT
CDR3 protein: CASSGTGDGSPLHF

clone size: NA
D gene: TRBD2
V gene: TRBV4-3
J gene: TRBJ2-1
CDR3 DNA: TGCGCCAGCAGCCAAGATTACAGCGGGGGGGCAAGTTCCTACAATGAGCAGTTCTTC
CDR3 protein: CASSQDYSGGASSYNEQFF

clone size: NA
D gene: NA
V gene: TRBV7-6
J gene: TRBJ2-3
CDR3 DNA: TGTGCCAGCAGCCCGACAGGGAGGGGGCATAGCACAGATACGCAGTATTTT
CDR3 protein: CASSPTGRGHSTDTQYF

clone size: NA
D gene: NA
V gene: TRBV18
J gene: TRBJ1-1
CDR3 DNA: TGTGCCAGCTCACCCCTAGGGACGGAGAACACTGAAGCTTTCTTT
CDR3 protein: CASSPLGTENTEAFF

clone size: NA
D gene: NA
V gene: TRBV6-2/TRBV6-3
J gene: TRBJ1-2
CDR3 DNA: TGTGCCAGCAGTTACTCCAGGACGGGCTATGGCTACACCTTC
CDR3 protein: CASSYSRTGYGYTF

clone size: NA
D gene: NA
V gene: TRBV7-9
J gene: TRBJ2-2
CDR3 DNA: TGTGCCAGCAGCTTAGTGCGGAACACCGGGGAGCTGTTTTTT
CDR3 protein: CASSLVRNTGELFF

clone size: once
D gene: NA
V gene: TRBV15
J gene: TRBJ2-2
CDR3 DNA: TGTGCCACCAGCAGAGATGGCAGCCGCCGAAACACCGGGGAGCTGTTTTTT
CDR3 protein: CATSRDGSRRNTGELFF

clone size: NA
D gene: NA
V gene: TRBV7-2
J gene: TRBJ1-4
CDR3 DNA: TGTGCCAGCAGCCGGTCGGCAGGCATTAATGAAAAACTGTTTTTT
CDR3 protein: CASSRSAGINEKLFF

clone size: once
D gene: NA
V gene: TRBV11-3
J gene: TRBJ1-3
CDR3 DNA: TGTGCCAGCAGCTTAGACGGGTCTTCAATCGTATATTTT
CDR3 protein: CASSLDGSSIVYF

clone size: NA
D gene: TRBD1
V gene: TRBV7-9
J gene: TRBJ2-1
CDR3 DNA: TGTGCCAGCAGCCCTGGGACAGGGGCGCAGAATGAGCAGTTCTTC
CDR3 protein: CASSPGTGAQNEQFF

clone size: NA
D gene: TRBD1
V gene: TRBV5-1
J gene: TRBJ2-7
CDR3 DNA: TGCGCCAGCAGCTTGGACGGGACAGGACCCTACGAGCAGTACTTC
CDR3 protein: CASSLDGTGPYEQYF

clone size: NA
D gene: TRBD2
V gene: TRBV3-1/TRBV3-2
J gene: TRBJ2-1
CDR3 DNA: TGTGCCAGCGGGGGGGTATCGAATGAGCAGTTCTTC
CDR3 protein: CASGGVSNEQFF

clone size: NA
D gene: TRBD1
V gene: TRBV29-1
J gene: TRBJ2-2
CDR3 DNA: TGCAGCGTGCTAACAGGGGCTGCCGGGGAGCTGTTTTTT
CDR3 protein: CSVLTGAAGELFF

clone size: NA
D gene: TRBD1
V gene: TRBV2
J gene: TRBJ1-2
CDR3 DNA: TGTGCCAGCAGCCTACAGGGGGCTCTCGGCTATGGCTACACCTTC
CDR3 protein: CASSLQGALGYGYTF

clone size: NA
D gene: NA
V gene: TRBV5-4
J gene: TRBJ2-5
CDR3 DNA: TGTGCCAGCAGCTCGGACTTCCAAGAGACCCAGTACTTC
CDR3 protein: CASSSDFQETQYF

clone size: NA
D gene: TRBD1
V gene: TRBV5-6
J gene: TRBJ2-1
CDR3 DNA: TGTGCCAGCACTACACAGGGGGCGCCCCCCAATGAGCAGTTCTTC
CDR3 protein: CASTTQGAPPNEQFF

clone size: NA
D gene: NA
V gene: TRBV5-6
J gene: TRBJ2-7
CDR3 DNA: TGTGCCAGCAGCTTGACAGGGAAAGGTAAAGAGCAGTACTTC
CDR3 protein: CASSLTGKGKEQYF

clone size: NA
D gene: NA
V gene: TRBV7-9
J gene: TRBJ1-3
CDR3 DNA: TGTGCCAGCAGCTTAGCTGGAAACACCATATATTTT
CDR3 protein: CASSLAGNTIYF

clone size: NA
D gene: NA
V gene: TRBV7-8
J gene: TRBJ1-1
CDR3 DNA: TGTGCCAGCAGCTTAGCCCTCGGACGGATCAACACTGAAGCTTTCTTT
CDR3 protein: CASSLALGRINTEAFF

clone size: NA
D gene: TRBD1
V gene: TRBV6-5
J gene: TRBJ1-2
CDR3 DNA: TGTGCCAGCAGTCCAGACAGGGATTTCTATGGCTACACCTTC
CDR3 protein: CASSPDRDFYGYTF

clone size: few
D gene: NA
V gene: TRBV7-9
J gene: TRBJ2-1
CDR3 DNA: TGTGCCAGCAGCGAGTACAGGCCTGGGAGTGAGCAGTTCTTC
CDR3 protein: CASSEYRPGSEQFF

clone size: NA
D gene: NA
V gene: TRBV7-9
J gene: TRBJ1-1
CDR3 DNA: TGTGCCAGCACCCCTATAGAAGGGAAAACGACTGAAGCTTTCTTT
CDR3 protein: CASTPIEGKTTEAFF

clone size: NA
D gene: NA
V gene: TRBV29-1
J gene: TRBJ2-2
CDR3 DNA: TGCAGCGTCCCCGAAGGGACGAACACCGGGGAGCTGTTTTTT
CDR3 protein: CSVPEGTNTGELFF

clone size: NA
D gene: TRBD1
V gene: TRBV5-4
J gene: TRBJ2-3
CDR3 DNA: TGTGCCAGCAGGAGGGACAGTCGCACAGATACGCAGTATTTT
CDR3 protein: CASRRDSRTDTQYF

clone size: NA
D gene: NA
V gene: TRBV7-8
J gene: TRBJ1-2
CDR3 DNA: TGTGCCAGCAGCTTAGTTATGGCCCGGGGCTACACCTTC
CDR3 protein: CASSLVMARGYTF

clone size: few
D gene: NA
V gene: TRBV18
J gene: TRBJ1-1
CDR3 DNA: TGTGCCAGCTCACCGCTAACACAGAACACTGAAGCTTTCTTT
CDR3 protein: CASSPLTQNTEAFF

clone size: NA
D gene: TRBD1
V gene: TRBV5-4
J gene: TRBJ1-2
CDR3 DNA: TGTGCCAGCAGCAGGACAGGGGGCGCCGATGGCTACACCTTC
CDR3 protein: CASSRTGGADGYTF

clone size: NA
D gene: NA
V gene: TRBV11-1
J gene: TRBJ2-1
CDR3 DNA: TGTGCCAGCAGCTTAGCCCAGGTAAATGAGCAGTTCTTC
CDR3 protein: CASSLAQVNEQFF

clone size: NA
D gene: NA
V gene: TRBV30
J gene: TRBJ1-5
CDR3 DNA: TGTGCCTGGAGTCGGGGGGGCTGGTATCAGCCCCAGCATTTT
CDR3 protein: CAWSRGGWYQPQHF

clone size: NA
D gene: NA
V gene: TRBV30
J gene: TRBJ1-5
CDR3 DNA: TGTGCCTGGAGTAGGGGCCAAGAGCCCCAGCATTTT
CDR3 protein: CAWSRGQEPQHF

clone size: NA
D gene: NA
V gene: TRBV5-3
J gene: TRBJ1-4
CDR3 DNA: TGTGCCAGAAGCTTTGGCAGGAAGGGCGAAAAACTGTTTTTT
CDR3 protein: CARSFGRKGEKLFF

clone size: NA
D gene: NA
V gene: TRBV23-1
J gene: TRBJ2-7
CDR3 DNA: TGCGCCAGCAGTCACCCCCAGCGGGACACACATCCCCACGAGCAGTACTTC
CDR3 protein: CASSHPQRDTHPHEQYF

clone size: few
D gene: TRBD2
V gene: TRBV24-1
J gene: TRBJ2-7
CDR3 DNA: TGTGCCACCAGTGACGCTAGCGGGGGGCGGATCTACGAGCAGTACTTC
CDR3 protein: CATSDASGGRIYEQYF

clone size: NA
D gene: NA
V gene: TRBV18
J gene: TRBJ1-1
CDR3 DNA: TGTGCCAGCTCGGGGGCGGAGGAGGCTTTCTTT
CDR3 protein: CASSGAEEAFF

clone size: NA
D gene: NA
V gene: TRBV27
J gene: TRBJ1-1
CDR3 DNA: TGTGCCAGCAGTTCGGGGAGTGGCGCTGAAGCTTTCTTT
CDR3 protein: CASSSGSGAEAFF

clone size: NA
D gene: NA
V gene: TRBV12-3/TRBV12-4
J gene: TRBJ1-5
CDR3 DNA: TGTGCCAGCAGTTTAGCCAGCGGGCAGCCCCAGCATTTT
CDR3 protein: CASSLASGQPQHF